This TCR beta chain was sequenced for a study of T cells in Graves' hyperthyroidism and ophthalmopathy. The study, taken as a whole, reports: Patients with ophthalmopathy were separated from those with stable hyperthyroidism by a 13 V-J model. In the blood, most expanded thyroid clonotypes above 0.001 appeared as well.

In the case of this clonotype: Antigen unknown.

The CDR3 covers 17 residues. Germline V gives CDR1 SGHTA, CDR2 FQGNSA. The ends lost 2 bases at V and 5 bases at J; junction bases unmatched: 9. Using RNA transcripts as the source, TCR beta CDR3 regions were amplified. A first-round RT-PCR of the TCR CDR3 used the HTBI primer set. TCRdb analysed the multiplex PCR reads with MiXCR anew, one entry per CDR3 protein. The data contain 450,000 to 600,000 distinct CDR3 sequences, approximately 20% of them seen just once; the ten biggest clones take up over 45%. Material for sequencing was blood. This chain joins TRBV7-2 and TRBJ2-4, with 10 bases aligning to TRBD2. This clonotype was obtained from a man aged 40-49 years with Graves' ophthalmopathy. In DNA, the CDR3 is TGTGCCAGCAGCTTAAAGGGACTAGCGTTTTTCGAAAACATTCAGTACTTC. Residues: CASSLKGLAFFENIQYF.